A single sample gave rise to the 24 T cell receptor beta chains below, sequenced in a study of T cell responses to AZD1222 COVID-19 vaccine. Generated by immunoSEQ multiplex PCR, the TCRdb table keeps only in-frame clones and is missing some. The sample holds roughly 120,000 clones, about 90% seen once. This specimen was peripheral blood, taken on day 0 of AZD1222 vaccination. Source of these receptors: an adult in good health.

V and J are TRBV5-1 and TRBJ1-1; D is unresolved. The CDR3 covers 16 residues. The V and J ends lost 0 bases and 5 bases respectively, with 17 bases between them. Per the germline V gene, CDR1 is SGHRS and CDR2 is YFSETQ. The CDR3 DNA sequence: TGCGCCAGCAGCTTGGGTGGTACAGACCTAGGGACTGAAGCTTTCTTT. Translating gives CASSLGGTDLGTEAFF.

The rearrangement links TRBV5-4 to TRBJ1-1; TRBD1 matches 8 bases. In germline, CDR1 is SGHNT, CDR2 YYREEE (reference sequence). The V gene end was trimmed by 4 bases and the J gene end by 2 bases; junction bases not matched to a gene: 7. This CDR3 has 15 residues. CDR3 nucleotides: TGTGCCAGCAGCCTCGGACAGGGCGGAAACACTGAAGCTTTCTTT. Translated, it gives CASSLGQGGNTEAFF.

The CDR3 nucleotides read TGTGCCAGCAGCCAAACATTTAGGCACTATGGCTACACCTTC. Residues: CASSQTFRHYGYTF. The chain links TRBV7-9 to TRBJ1-2; D is undetermined. Germline CDR1 and CDR2: SEHNR and FQNEAQ (reference sequence). Trimming removed 5 bases from V and 3 bases from J, with 13 bases in between. This CDR3 has 14 residues.

The J gene is TRBJ1-5, the V gene TRBV7-8, with a possible D match to TRBD1 (5 bases). Per germline, CDR1 SGHVS and CDR2 FQNEAQ. V lost 5 bases, J lost 10 bases, and 21 bases lay in between. The CDR3 loop spans 15 amino acids. The CDR3 DNA reads TGTGCCAGCAGCCGAGTTAGGCAGGGTTCTGGACCCCAGCATTTT. It specifies CASSRVRQGSGPQHF.

The V call is TRBV18, the J call TRBJ2-7; 9 bases align to TRBD2. The CDR3 has 19 residues. In germline, CDR1 is KGHSH, CDR2 LQKENI. After removal of 3 bases from V and 0 bases from J, the junction contained 15 bases not matched to a gene. The DNA for the CDR3 is TGTGCCAGCTCACCTACCGGGACTAGCCTTACTAAAGTCTCCTACGAGCAGTACTTC. Protein sequence: CASSPTGTSLTKVSYEQYF.

As DNA, the CDR3 is TGTGCCACCAGCAGGGGGATAGCGGGATCCACAGATACGCAGTATTTT. Encoded protein: CATSRGIAGSTDTQYF. This sequence joins TRBV15 and TRBJ2-3; TRBD2 agrees at 8 bases. V shed 3 bases and J 2 bases; nucleotides not matched to a gene: 7. Germline assignment: CDR1 LNHNV and CDR2 YYDKDF (reference sequence). The CDR3 contains 16 residues. The entire variable domain, with the rest obtained from reference TRBV15 and TRBJ2-3, is as follows: DAMVIQNPRYQVTQFGKPVTLSCSQTLNHNVMYWYQQKSSQAPKLLFHYYDKDFNNEADTPDNFQSRRPNTSFCFLDIRSPGLGDTAMYLCATSRGIAGSTDTQYFGPGTRLTVL.

The chain is built from TRBV15 and TRBJ1-5; the match to TRBD1 covers 8 bases. Germline V gives CDR1 LNHNV, CDR2 YYDKDF (reference sequence). The trim removed 2 bases at V and 3 bases at J, leaving 9 bases unmatched. This CDR3 region has 17 residues. CDR3 loop: CATSRPLGQGTNQPQHF. The CDR3 nucleotides read TGTGCCACCAGCAGACCCTTAGGACAGGGAACCAATCAGCCCCAGCATTTT.

This chain links TRBV14 with TRBJ2-7; D is undetermined. The V end was cut by 1 base, the J end by 9 bases, with 10 bases between. CDR1 SGHDN and CDR2 FVKESK come from the germline V gene. The CDR3 runs 12 residues. The CDR3 nucleotides are TGTGCCAGCAGCCAAGTCGGAGCAGTGCAGTACTTC. This gives the protein CASSQVGAVQYF.

The sample holds one count of this clone. DNA of the CDR3: TGTGCCAGCACCTTAGCCCCCCCGGACAGCGGAAAGGGTGAAGCTTTCTTT. It translates to CASTLAPPDSGKGEAFF. The V call is TRBV2, the J call TRBJ1-1, with a possible D match to TRBD1 (6 bases). The CDR3 spans 17 residues. The germline V gene encodes CDR1 SNHLY and CDR2 FYNNEI. V shed 7 bases and J shed 7 bases, with 28 bases lying between them.

The chain combines TRBV6-5 with TRBJ1-5; a weak D match, TRBD1 (6 bases). CDR3 size: 14 residues. From germline, CDR1 is MNHEY and CDR2 SVGAGI. V lost 7 bases and J lost 3, with 13 bases in between. The CDR3 loop is CASKTTGFNQPQHF. In DNA form, the CDR3 reads TGTGCCAGCAAAACGACAGGTTTCAATCAGCCCCAGCATTTT.

This rearrangement joins TRBV6-5 to TRBJ1-1; TRBD1 aligns across 8 bases. The CDR3 is 14 amino acids. The V segment lost 6 bases and the J segment 1 base; nucleotides outside the gene matches: 4. Looked up from germline, CDR1 is MNHEY and CDR2 is SVGAGI. CDR3: CASRTDRGNTEAFF. The CDR3 nucleotides read TGTGCCAGCAGAACTGACAGGGGGAACACTGAAGCTTTCTTT.

The chain couples TRBV5-1 to TRBJ1-6; no clear D gene. V shed 6 bases and J shed 0 bases, with 13 bases lying between them. From germline, CDR1 is SGHRS and CDR2 YFSETQ. The CDR3 totals 16 residues. The CDR3 bases are TGCGCCAGCAAATCAACAGCTAGCTCCTATAATTCACCCCTCCACTTT. Protein sequence: CASKSTASSYNSPLHF. Together with reference TRBV5-1 and TRBJ1-6, the CDR3 gives the full variable domain: KAGVTQTPRYLIKTRGQQVTLSCSPISGHRSVSWYQQTPGQGLQFLFEYFSETQRNKGNFPGRFSGRQFSNSRSEMNVSTLELGDSALYLCASKSTASSYNSPLHFGNGTRLTVT.

This rearrangement joins TRBV19 to TRBJ1-5; 7 bases are shared with TRBD1. The CDR3 extends over 14 amino acids. The trim removed 1 base at V and 7 bases at J, leaving 4 bases unmatched. CDR1 is LNHDA, CDR2 SQIVND, per germline (reference sequence). The CDR3 loop is CASSIVTGFQPQHF. As DNA, the CDR3 is TGTGCCAGTAGTATAGTGACAGGGTTCCAGCCCCAGCATTTT.

The rearrangement joins TRBV7-9 to TRBJ2-5; 7 bases fit TRBD1. The CDR3 spans 14 residues. Germline CDR1 reads SEHNR; CDR2 reads FQNEAQ (reference sequence). Germline trimming cut 2 bases from V and 4 bases from J; bases unmatched to any gene: 4. The DNA of the CDR3 is TGTGCCAGCAGCTTACAGTCAGGGGGAGAGACCCAGTACTTC. Protein: CASSLQSGGETQYF.

The chain is built from TRBV12-3 or TRBV12-4 and TRBJ2-3, with 8 bases lining up with TRBD1. This CDR3 comprises 11 residues. Losses at the gene ends were 10 bases for V and 6 bases for J; bases not matched to a gene: 3. This CDR3 is CATSGGDTQYF. The CDR3 nucleotides are TGTGCCACGTCAGGGGGCGATACGCAGTATTTT.

The rearrangement joins TRBV18 to TRBJ1-5, with D possibly matching TRBD1 (5 bases). V was trimmed by 3 bases and J by 1 base, leaving 7 bases between them. Germline CDR1 is KGHSH and CDR2 is LQKENI. This CDR3 has 14 amino acids. The CDR3 DNA reads TGTGCCAGCTCACCGGGACCGAGCAATCAGCCCCAGCATTTT. Its protein product is CASSPGPSNQPQHF.

The V gene is TRBV18, the J gene TRBJ1-1, with D unclear. The CDR3 is 14 amino acids. In germline, CDR1 is KGHSH, CDR2 LQKENI. Trimming pared 0 bases from V and 4 bases from J, leaving 9 bases between. The CDR3 DNA reads TGTGCCAGCTCACCACCGTTAGGGTTCACTGAAGCTTTCTTT. It codes for CASSPPLGFTEAFF.

The chain combines TRBV5-5 with TRBJ2-2; no clear D gene. This CDR3 spans 15 amino acids. CDR1 is SGHKS, CDR2 YYEKEE, per germline (reference sequence). Trimming shortened V by 2 bases and J by 6 bases, and 14 bases separated the two germline ends. The CDR3 DNA follows: TGTGCCAGCAGCTTCCGGGCCCTTAAGGCCGGGGAGCTGTTTTTT. The encoded protein is CASSFRALKAGELFF.

The V and J genes are TRBV3-1 (or the pseudogene TRBV3-2) and TRBJ1-6; D may be TRBD1 (5 bases). Trimming took off 4 bases at V and 7 bases at J, with 17 bases between the two ends. This CDR3 is 16 amino acids long. Germline V gives CDR1 LGHDT, CDR2 YNNKEL (reference sequence). This CDR3 reads CASSPGPPGGNSPLHF. The DNA of the CDR3 is TGTGCCAGCAGCCCGGGACCTCCTGGGGGGAATTCACCCCTCCACTTT.

V gene TRBV19 combines with J gene TRBJ2-1, with 12 bases lining up with TRBD2. The V and J ends lost 7 bases and 10 bases, in that order; junction bases with no gene match: 11. Per germline, CDR1 LNHDA and CDR2 SQIVND (reference sequence). This CDR3 is built from 15 residues. CDR3 nucleotides: TGTGCCAGTACCCCGAGGACTAGCGGGATGAGAGAGCAGTTCTTC. It translates to CASTPRTSGMREQFF. Together with reference TRBV19 and TRBJ2-1, the CDR3 gives the full variable domain: DGGITQSPKYLFRKEGQNVTLSCEQNLNHDAMYWYRQDPGQGLRLIYYSQIVNDFQKGDIAEGYSVSREKKESFPLTVTSAQKNPTAFYLCASTPRTSGMREQFFGPGTRLTVL.

The V call is TRBV6-5, the J call TRBJ1-5; D gene unclear. Germline V gene lookup returns CDR1 MNHEY and CDR2 SVGAGI. With 7 bases removed from V and 1 base from J, the gap between germline ends came to 11 bases. The CDR3 loop spans 14 amino acids. The CDR3 DNA sequence: TGTGCCAGCATCGGGCTATCGAGCAATCAGCCCCAGCATTTT. Amino acid sequence: CASIGLSSNQPQHF.

The chain recombines TRBV19 with TRBJ2-5; D uncertain. The V gene lost 2 bases and the J gene lost 3 bases, with 13 bases spanning the gap. CDR3 size: 15 residues. Germline V CDR1 and CDR2: LNHDA, SQIVND (reference sequence). The CDR3 DNA reads as TGTGCCAGTAGTATAAGTTTAGGCCACGAAGAGACCCAGTACTTC. This translates into CASSISLGHEETQYF.

The chain links TRBV18 to TRBJ2-1; D remains ambiguous. V lost 5 bases and J 8 bases, leaving 10 bases between the germline ends. Germline CDR1 and CDR2: KGHSH and LQKENI. The CDR3 has 12 residues. As DNA, the CDR3 is TGTGCCAGCTCAGCTCAACGGGATGAGCAGTTCTTC. As protein: CASSAQRDEQFF.

The chain employs TRBV28 and TRBJ1-4; D is uncertain. This CDR3 region has 15 residues. The germline V gene has CDR1 MDHEN and CDR2 SYDVKM. The ends were cut back, 4 bases at V and 7 bases at J, with 16 bases in the middle. CDR3: CASSSPEGYSEKLFF. The CDR3 nucleotides read TGTGCCAGCAGTTCTCCAGAGGGATATAGTGAAAAACTGTTTTTT. Using reference TRBV28 and TRBJ1-4 for the parts outside the CDR3, the full variable domain is DVKVTQSSRYLVKRTGEKVFLECVQDMDHENMFWYRQDPGLGLRLIYFSYDVKMKEKGDIPEGYSVSREKKERFSLILESASTNQTSMYLCASSSPEGYSEKLFFGSGTQLSVL.